The text below deals with one TCR beta chain. Antigen specificity is unknown. These data belong to a study of post-analysis software for immune sequencing data. Study background: Disease trajectories encompassed relapsing-remitting, secondary progressive and progressive-relapsing multiple sclerosis. Whole-study findings and limits: When the samples were clustered directly with F measure, those that had been prepared in the same batch showed strong co-clustering. Elevated frequency relative to controls characterized roughly 5 TRBV segments in patients, TRBV5-6, TRBV5-1 and TRBV20-1 among them.

Germline CDR1 and CDR2: LNHNV and YYDKDF (reference sequence). The length of the CDR3 is 15 residues. V lost 3 bases to trimming and J lost 1 base, with 12 bases between them. TCR beta cDNA libraries had unique molecular identifiers. TCRdb re-called the PCR reads with MiXCR, one entry per CDR3 protein. The top ten hold 10% to 12% of the sample, which has around 700,000 distinct CDR3 sequences, roughly three fifths seen once. The sample taken for sequencing was blood. This TCR derives from a girl aged 2 to 10 with multiple sclerosis. The chain carries TRBV15 and TRBJ2-5; TRBD2 is a possible D gene (6 bases). The CDR3 sequence is CATSSGGHSQETQYF. DNA for the CDR3: TGTGCCACCAGCAGCGGGGGTCACTCCCAAGAGACCCAGTACTTC.